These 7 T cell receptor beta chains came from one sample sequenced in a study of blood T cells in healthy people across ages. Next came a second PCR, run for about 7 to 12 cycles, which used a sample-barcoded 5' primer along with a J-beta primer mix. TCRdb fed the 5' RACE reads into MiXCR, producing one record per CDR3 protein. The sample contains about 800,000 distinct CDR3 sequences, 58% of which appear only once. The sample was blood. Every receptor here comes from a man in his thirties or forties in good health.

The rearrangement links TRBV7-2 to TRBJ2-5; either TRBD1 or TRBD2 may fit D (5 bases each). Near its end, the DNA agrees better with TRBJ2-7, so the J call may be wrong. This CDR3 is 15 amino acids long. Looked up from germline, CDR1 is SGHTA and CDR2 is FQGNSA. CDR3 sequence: CASSLVEGESYEQYF. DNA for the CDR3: TGTGCCAGCAGCTTAGTTGAAGGGGAGTCCTACGAGCAGTACTTC.

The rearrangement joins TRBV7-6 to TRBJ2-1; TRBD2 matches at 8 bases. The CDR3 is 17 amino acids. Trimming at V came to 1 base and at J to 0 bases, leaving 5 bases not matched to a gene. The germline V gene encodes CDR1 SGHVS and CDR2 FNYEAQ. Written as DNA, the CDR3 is TGTGCCAGCAGCTTAGTTGGCGGGGGGAGCTCCTACAATGAGCAGTTCTTC. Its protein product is CASSLVGGGSSYNEQFF.

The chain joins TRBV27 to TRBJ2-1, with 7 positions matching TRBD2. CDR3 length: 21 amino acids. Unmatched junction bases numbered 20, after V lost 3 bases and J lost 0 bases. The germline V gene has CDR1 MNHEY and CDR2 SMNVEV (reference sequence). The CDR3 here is CASSFPPDPSGAWVSYNEQFF. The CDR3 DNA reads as TGTGCCAGCAGTTTCCCCCCCGACCCTAGCGGTGCTTGGGTCTCCTACAATGAGCAGTTCTTC.

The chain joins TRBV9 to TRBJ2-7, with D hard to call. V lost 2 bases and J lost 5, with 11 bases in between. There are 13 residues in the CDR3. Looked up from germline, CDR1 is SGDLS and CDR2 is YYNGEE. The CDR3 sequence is CASSVTVFDEQYF. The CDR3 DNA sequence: TGTGCCAGCAGCGTCACTGTGTTCGACGAGCAGTACTTC.

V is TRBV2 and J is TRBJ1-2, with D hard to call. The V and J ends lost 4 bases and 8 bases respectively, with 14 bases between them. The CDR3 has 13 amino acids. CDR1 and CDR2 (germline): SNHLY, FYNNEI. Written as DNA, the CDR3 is TGTGCCAGCAGTGGGCAGGCGTCGGTAGGCTACACCTTC. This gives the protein CASSGQASVGYTF.

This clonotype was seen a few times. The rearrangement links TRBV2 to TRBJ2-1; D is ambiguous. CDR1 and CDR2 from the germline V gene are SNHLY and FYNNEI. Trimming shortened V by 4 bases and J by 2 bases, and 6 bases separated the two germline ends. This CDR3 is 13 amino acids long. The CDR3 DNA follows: TGTGCCAGCAGTGTAGGCCCCTACAATGAGCAGTTCTTC. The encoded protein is CASSVGPYNEQFF.

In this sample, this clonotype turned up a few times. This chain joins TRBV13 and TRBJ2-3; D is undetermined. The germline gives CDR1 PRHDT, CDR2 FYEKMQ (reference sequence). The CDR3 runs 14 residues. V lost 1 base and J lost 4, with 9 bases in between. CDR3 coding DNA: TGTGCCAGCAGCTTAGATGAAGAGTCAGATACGCAGTATTTT. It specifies CASSLDEESDTQYF.